The 26 T cell receptor beta chains listed next were all sequenced from one sample in a study of beta chain features in type 1 diabetes. The investigators reverse transcribed all of the isolated RNA, so they sequenced expressed TCRB transcripts. Repertoires were generated with immunoSEQ multiplex PCR, while TCRdb's copy carries only in-frame clones and drops some. The repertoire includes under 450,000 clones, approximately 15% of them detected once, and roughly 0.038% sits in the top ten. Sequencing was carried out using naive CD4+ T cells from blood. Receptors were obtained from a man aged 25-40 years in good health.

This clone was detected a few times. V and J are TRBV19 and TRBJ2-1; a weak D match, TRBD2 (6 bases). From germline, CDR1 is LNHDA and CDR2 SQIVND (reference sequence). The CDR3 is 15 residues long. Trimming pared 3 bases from V and 9 bases from J, leaving 18 bases between. The CDR3 spells CASSMEVAASGEQFF. CDR3 in DNA: TGTGCCAGTAGTATGGAGGTAGCGGCCTCAGGTGAGCAGTTCTTC.

Only a few counts were recorded for this clone. This sequence joins TRBV7-9 and TRBJ2-5, with a weak D call TRBD1 (5 bases). The germline V gene encodes CDR1 SEHNR and CDR2 FQNEAQ (reference sequence). The CDR3 covers 15 residues. V lost 5 bases and J 2 bases, leaving 15 bases between the germline ends. This CDR3 is CASSKGSRSQETQYF. CDR3 sequence (DNA): TGTGCCAGCAGCAAGGGGTCCCGCAGTCAAGAGACCCAGTACTTC.

This clone was recorded a few times. The chain links TRBV29-1 to TRBJ2-1, with D unclear. CDR1 is SQVTM, CDR2 ANQGSEA, per germline. The CDR3 totals 15 residues. The germline V and J ends were trimmed by 4 bases and 8 bases, with 21 bases remaining between them. The CDR3 region is CSVGSLNHRFDEQFF. The DNA of the CDR3 is TGCAGCGTTGGGTCCCTCAACCATCGATTCGATGAGCAGTTCTTC.

Notes on this clone: Mismatch with germline at one junction end may stem from a read error. The chain has TRBV7-7 and TRBJ2-3; no clear D. This CDR3 is 11 amino acids long. The germline V gene has CDR1 SSHAT and CDR2 FNYEAQ (reference sequence). The CDR3 DNA reads as TGTGCTAGCAGCCTCTGGGGTACGCAGTATTTT. It specifies CASSLWGTQYF. Using reference TRBV7-7 and TRBJ2-3 for the parts outside the CDR3, the full variable domain is GAGVSQSPRYKVTKRGQDVTLRCDPISSHATLYWYQQALGQGPEFLTYFNYEAQPDKSGLPSDRFSAERPEGSISTLTIQRTEQRDSAMYRCASSLWGTQYFGPGTRLTVL.

This clone was counted a few times. J is TRBJ2-7 and V is TRBV27, with 9 bases lining up with TRBD1. Trimming at V came to 4 bases and at J to 4 bases, leaving 11 bases not matched to a gene. The CDR3 length is 16 residues. The germline gives CDR1 MNHEY, CDR2 SMNVEV (reference sequence). Here the CDR3 reads CASSSCTGTGCYEQYF. Written as DNA, the CDR3 is TGTGCCAGCAGTTCCTGTACCGGGACAGGGTGTTACGAGCAGTACTTC.

This clone was seen a few times. This rearrangement joins TRBV28 to TRBJ2-3; no reliable D call. The germline gives CDR1 MDHEN, CDR2 SYDVKM. V lost 6 bases and J 1 base, leaving 8 bases between the germline ends. This CDR3 has 13 residues. CDR3 nucleotide sequence: TGTGCCAGCAGCCCCCAGGGCACAGATACGCAGTATTTT. Translation: CASSPQGTDTQYF.

This chain links TRBV6-5 with TRBJ1-6; D ambiguous. Germline CDR1 reads MNHEY; CDR2 reads SVGAGI. Trimming took off 8 bases at V and 3 bases at J, with 14 bases between the two ends. This CDR3 region has 15 residues. The DNA for the CDR3 is TGTGCCAGCCGCGCCAGGATCGGCTATAATTCACCCCTCCACTTT. It is translated as CASRARIGYNSPLHF.

This clone was counted between two and nine times. The gene calls are TRBV7-9 and TRBJ2-1; the D gene is possibly TRBD1 (6 bases). There are 14 residues in the CDR3. V lost 5 bases and J lost 5, with 13 bases in between. The germline V gene encodes CDR1 SEHNR and CDR2 FQNEAQ (reference sequence). The CDR3 sequence is CASSLGQLDNEQFF. In DNA form, the CDR3 reads TGTGCCAGCAGCCTAGGACAGTTAGACAATGAGCAGTTCTTC.

The genes are TRBV12-5 and TRBJ2-1; TRBD1 might be the D (5 bases). V was clipped by 6 bases and J by 3 bases, with 15 bases between them. This CDR3 is built from 15 residues. From germline, CDR1 is LGHNT and CDR2 FRNRAP. The CDR3 sequence: CASGPTDLGYNEQFF. CDR3 DNA: TGTGCTAGTGGACCGACAGATTTGGGCTACAATGAGCAGTTCTTC.

The chain joins TRBV10-3 to TRBJ2-1; no reliable D call. The V end lost 2 bases, the J end lost 9 bases, and 5 bases lay between the germline ends. The CDR3 runs 11 residues. The germline V gene has CDR1 ENHRY and CDR2 SYGVKD. DNA for the CDR3: TGTGCCATCAGTGAGAGACGTGAGCAGTTCTTC. It codes for CAISERREQFF.

This clone was found a few times. V is TRBV2 and J is TRBJ2-7; D not resolved. CDR3 length: 12 residues. V lost 3 bases to trimming and J lost 9 bases, with 12 bases between them. The germline V gene encodes CDR1 SNHLY and CDR2 FYNNEI. The DNA of the CDR3 is TGTGCCAGCAGTGATAATGGGCCTGGGCAGTACGTC. The encoded protein is CASSDNGPGQYV.

This clone came up a few times. V and J are TRBV7-2 and TRBJ2-3, with D tentatively TRBD2 (6 bases). Germline loops: CDR1 SGHTA, CDR2 FQGNSA. The V gene lost 5 bases and the J gene lost 4 bases, with 16 bases spanning the gap. The CDR3 sequence is 15 residues long. DNA for the CDR3: TGTGCCAGCAGCCTACTAGCTGCACCCGCAGATACGCAGTATTTT. Its translation: CASSLLAAPADTQYF. Complete variable domain (other parts from reference TRBV7-2 and TRBJ2-3): GAGVSQSPSNKVTEKGKDVELRCDPISGHTALYWYRQSLGQGLEFLIYFQGNSAPDKSGLPSDRFSAERTGGSVSTLTIQRTQQEDSAVYLCASSLLAAPADTQYFGPGTRLTVL.

This clone was picked up a small number of times. The chain links TRBV5-6 to TRBJ1-1; tentatively, D is TRBD1 (5 bases). The germline V gene has CDR1 SGHDT and CDR2 YYEEEE. Trimming cost V 0 bases and J 8 bases, with 20 bases left between them. The CDR3 totals 16 residues. The CDR3, as DNA: TGTGCCAGCAGCTTGGTCTCAGGGTATGGTCCATTGGAAGCTTTCTTT. Protein: CASSLVSGYGPLEAFF.

This chain links TRBV7-6 with TRBJ1-3, with 8 nucleotides matching TRBD1. Germline CDR1 SGHVS, CDR2 FNYEAQ. V lost 4 bases and J lost 0; bases outside the gene matches: 8. The CDR3 has 17 residues. The CDR3 loop reads CASSSLPGGDSGNTIYF. The CDR3 region has the DNA TGTGCCAGCAGCTCACTCCCAGGGGGCGACTCTGGAAACACCATATATTTT.

This clone occurred a few times. CDR3 nucleotide sequence: TGTGCCAGCAGCTCGGGACGTTCCCTCCACTTT. It encodes CASSSGRSLHF. The chain couples TRBV7-9 to TRBJ1-6; perhaps TRBD1 as D (5 bases). The CDR3 is made up of 11 amino acids. With 4 bases removed from V and 14 bases from J, the gap between germline ends came to 9 bases. Germline CDR1 and CDR2: SEHNR and FQNEAQ (reference sequence).

The chain employs TRBV20-1 and TRBJ2-7; a weak D match, TRBD2 (5 bases). CDR3 length: 11 residues. Germline assignment: CDR1 DFQATT and CDR2 SNEGSKA (reference sequence). V lost 6 bases and J lost 3, with 9 bases in between. DNA of the CDR3: TGCAGTGCGAAGGAGGACTACGAGCAGTACGTC. Translated: CSAKEDYEQYV.

This clone was counted a few times. Other DNA sequences in the same sample also yield this CDR3. This chain links TRBV7-2 with TRBJ2-4; D is possibly TRBD2 (5 bases). This CDR3 spans 13 amino acids. CDR1 and CDR2 from the germline V gene are SGHTA and FQGNSA. Trimming took off 1 base at V and 7 bases at J, with 8 bases between the two ends. CDR3 bases: TGTGCCAGCAGCTTAGGAGGGCGGAACATTCAGTACTTC. This encodes CASSLGGRNIQYF.

This clone has only a few counts. V and J are TRBV6-5 and TRBJ2-1; perhaps TRBD2 as D (6 bases). This CDR3 spans 15 amino acids. Trimming shortened V by 6 bases and J by 7 bases, and 19 bases separated the two germline ends. Germline values: CDR1 MNHEY, CDR2 SVGAGI. The CDR3 DNA follows: TGTGCCAGCAGCCCGTCTCCGGGGGATGGAAATGAGCAGTTCTTC. Translated, it gives CASSPSPGDGNEQFF.

The chain links TRBV7-2 to TRBJ2-1, with 8 bases that match TRBD1. V shed 2 bases and J 12 bases; nucleotides not matched to a gene: 3. Germline lookup yields CDR1 SGHTA and CDR2 FQGNSA. The CDR3 consists of 12 residues. CDR3 bases: TGTGCCAGCAGCTTATTCGGACAGGGGCAGTTCTTC. This gives the protein CASSLFGQGQFF.

The chain joins TRBV2 to TRBJ2-3; TRBD1 or TRBD2 may be the D gene (5 bases each). Germline V CDR1 and CDR2: SNHLY, FYNNEI. The CDR3 is made up of 12 amino acids. Trimming removed 8 bases at V and 8 bases at J, with 14 bases between. In DNA form, the CDR3 reads TGTGCCAGCGGGGGAAGCATTGCTACGCAGTATTTT. Translation: CASGGSIATQYF.

This clone was found a few times. The chain is built from TRBV7-9 and TRBJ1-1, with 9 bases identical to TRBD1. The CDR3 extends over 19 amino acids. Germline assignment: CDR1 SEHNR and CDR2 FQNEAQ (reference sequence). Trimming at V came to 3 bases and at J to 1 base, leaving 15 bases not matched to a gene. The CDR3 DNA follows: TGTGCCAGCAGCTTTCCCCCACCGGGACAGGGAACGAGGAACACTGAAGCTTTCTTT. This sequence encodes CASSFPPPGQGTRNTEAFF.

The chain couples TRBV29-1 to TRBJ1-2; D uncertain. The CDR3 runs to 11 residues. Deletions cut 4 bases from V and 5 bases from J, with 8 bases between. Germline V gives CDR1 SQVTM, CDR2 ANQGSEA. CDR3 DNA: TGCAGCGTTGTGCTCGCATATGGCTACACCTTC. Residues: CSVVLAYGYTF. Filled out from reference TRBV29-1 and TRBJ1-2, the complete variable domain reads SAVISQKPSRDICQRGTSLTIQCQVDSQVTMMFWYRQQPGQSLTLIATANQGSEATYESGFVIDKFPISRPNLTFSTLTVSNMSPEDSSIYLCSVVLAYGYTFGSGTRLTVV.

The chain combines TRBV5-6 with TRBJ2-1; 10 bases match TRBD2. V lost 6 bases, J lost 1 base, and 16 bases stayed unmatched. The CDR3 contains 19 residues. Germline V CDR1 and CDR2: SGHDT, YYEEEE. The CDR3 sequence: CASILSTLAGGTSYNEQFF. The CDR3, as DNA: TGTGCCAGCATCCTAAGCACGTTAGCGGGAGGAACTTCCTACAATGAGCAGTTCTTC. The full variable domain, with the rest looked up from reference TRBV5-6 and TRBJ2-1, is DAGVTQSPTHLIKTRGQQVTLRCSPKSGHDTVSWYQQALGQGPQFIFQYYEEEERQRGNFPDRFSGHQFPNYSSELNVNALLLGDSALYLCASILSTLAGGTSYNEQFFGPGTRLTVL.

The J gene is TRBJ2-7, the V gene TRBV28; either TRBD1 or TRBD2 may supply D (5 bases each). The CDR3 loop spans 14 amino acids. CDR1 is MDHEN and CDR2 is SYDVKM in the germline V gene. The CDR3 DNA reads TGTGCCAGCACCCCCCGGGGACCCTCCCACGAGCAGTACGTC. Its translation: CASTPRGPSHEQYV.

This clone has more than one count but fewer than ten. The chain joins TRBV7-8 to TRBJ2-7, with a tentative D call TRBD2 (5 bases). CDR1 and CDR2 (germline): SGHVS, FQNEAQ. CDR3 length equals 14 residues. Trimming shortened V by 1 base and J by 4 bases, and 11 bases separated the two germline ends. The CDR3 DNA sequence: TGTGCCAGCAGCTTAGGGCTAGCTCTGTACGAGCAGTACGTC. This translates into CASSLGLALYEQYV.

The chain is built from TRBV6-5 and TRBJ2-2; D may be TRBD1 (5 bases). This CDR3 comprises 13 residues. Trimming took 6 bases from V and 1 from J, leaving 6 bases between them. Germline values: CDR1 MNHEY, CDR2 SVGAGI. CDR3 amino acids: CASRDKNTGELFF. The CDR3 DNA follows: TGTGCCAGCAGGGACAAGAACACCGGGGAGCTGTTTTTT.